This T cell receptor beta chain derives from a study of control samples from healthy donors and cancer patients. Germline lookup yields CDR1 LGHDT and CDR2 YNNKEL (reference sequence). The V and J ends lost 8 bases and 4 bases respectively, with 14 bases between them. The CDR3 runs 14 residues. Data came from immunoSEQ multiplex PCR; TCRdb stores just in-frame clones and leaves some out. The table shows roughly 130,000 clones, with more than 85% occurring only once. V usage is TRBV3-1 (or the pseudogene TRBV3-2) and J usage is TRBJ2-2; possible D gene TRBD2, 7 bases. Material for sequencing was blood. This sequence originates from a man between 18 and 29 years old in good health. CDR3 DNA: TGTGCCAGCGCGCGGGGGCCGGGCACCGGGGAGCTGTTTTTT. It specifies CASARGPGTGELFF.